This is a list of T cell receptor beta chains from one sample in a study of blood T cells in healthy people across ages. TCRdb reanalysed the 5' RACE reads using MiXCR and keeps one entry per CDR3 protein. The profile shows roughly 550,000 distinct CDR3 sequences, about 24% of them singletons. These data were likewise used in another study, on T cells of mothers and their children.

Sequencing input: blood. Receptor source: a boy between 5 and 17 years old in good health. Each CDR3 is given with its conserved first and last residue. Each record gives: D gene, J gene, V gene, clone size, CDR3 protein, CDR3 DNA. D genes are given only for firm matches. Clone size is shown for a subset of rows, as once, few, many or a class of expanded clone.

NA TRBJ2-1 TRBV5-6 few CASSLGQNEQFF TGTGCCAGCAGCTTGGGACAGAATGAGCAGTTCTTC
NA TRBJ2-3 TRBV20-1 once CSARDRTALPTTDTQYF TGCAGTGCTAGAGATCGGACGGCTCTCCCGACCACAGATACGCAGTATTTT
TRBD1 TRBJ2-2 TRBV20-1 few CSARGGQGGTGELFF TGCAGTGCTAGGGGGGGACAGGGGGGAACCGGGGAGCTGTTTTTT
NA TRBJ1-1 TRBV11-2 NA CASSSARREAFF TGTGCCAGCAGTTCGGCGAGGCGGGAAGCTTTCTTT
TRBD1 TRBJ1-3 TRBV29-1 NA CSVPGQAGNTIYF TGCAGCGTTCCGGGACAGGCTGGAAACACCATATATTTT
NA TRBJ2-2 TRBV28 few CASRTSGANTGELFF TGTGCCAGCAGAACCAGCGGCGCGAACACCGGGGAGCTGTTTTTT
NA TRBJ1-6 TRBV30 NA CAWSVLGAYNSPLHF TGTGCCTGGAGTGTACTAGGCGCCTATAATTCACCCCTCCACTTT
NA TRBJ2-3 TRBV20-1 few CSAKYGSSTDTQYF TGCAGTGCCAAGTACGGGAGTAGCACAGATACGCAGTATTTT
TRBD1 TRBJ1-6 TRBV25-1 many CASSHDRGNSPLHF TGTGCCAGCAGCCATGACAGGGGTAATTCACCCCTCCACTTT
NA TRBJ2-3 TRBV14 many CASSQDRSGAQYF TGTGCCAGCAGCCAAGATCGATCCGGTGCGCAGTATTTT
TRBD1 TRBJ1-5 TRBV27 NA CASSARTGGVSQPQHF TGTGCCAGCAGTGCCCGGACAGGGGGCGTCTCTCAGCCCCAGCATTTT
NA TRBJ2-5 TRBV7-2 NA CASSLSTGSWRETQYF TGTGCCAGCAGCTTATCAACGGGCAGTTGGAGAGAGACCCAGTACTTC
NA TRBJ2-7 TRBV12-3/TRBV12-4 few CASSPDDTGPEQYF TGTGCCAGCAGTCCAGATGACACCGGCCCCGAGCAGTACTTC
TRBD1 TRBJ1-2 TRBV29-1 few CSVEDGAGGGYTF TGCAGCGTTGAAGATGGGGCAGGGGGAGGCTACACCTTC
TRBD1 TRBJ1-1 TRBV5-1 few CASSLGATGDEAFF TGCGCCAGCAGCTTGGGGGCGACAGGGGATGAAGCTTTCTTT
TRBD1 TRBJ1-5 TRBV15 few CATSGGGQGGQPQHF TGTGCCACCAGCGGAGGCGGACAGGGAGGCCAGCCCCAGCATTTT
TRBD2 TRBJ2-1 TRBV5-8 NA CASSSTIAGPYNEQFF TGTGCCAGCAGCTCGACCATAGCGGGACCCTACAATGAGCAGTTCTTC
TRBD2 TRBJ2-1 TRBV9 NA CASSVGTSGIDEQFF TGTGCCAGCAGCGTGGGGACTAGCGGGATCGATGAGCAGTTCTTC
NA TRBJ2-3 TRBV7-9 few CASSPSRSGGQVDTQYF TGTGCCAGCAGCCCCTCCAGAAGTGGGGGCCAGGTAGATACGCAGTATTTT
TRBD2 TRBJ2-7 TRBV20-1 few CSASGLAGGLSYEQYF TGCAGTGCTTCGGGACTAGCGGGAGGGCTATCCTACGAGCAGTACTTC
NA TRBJ2-7 TRBV5-1 few CASSSSTGTYEQYF TGCGCCAGCAGCTCCTCGACCGGGACCTACGAGCAGTACTTC
NA TRBJ2-3 TRBV29-1 NA CSVEDLYAGSTDTQYF TGCAGCGTTGAAGATCTCTACGCAGGGAGCACAGATACGCAGTATTTT
TRBD2 TRBJ2-7 TRBV6-6 few CASRGSGSNEQYF TGTGCCAGCAGAGGTAGCGGGAGCAACGAGCAGTACTTC
NA TRBJ1-2 TRBV3-1 few CASSQGGGSYYGYTF TGTGCCAGCAGCCAAGGGGGAGGGAGCTACTATGGCTACACCTTC
TRBD1 TRBJ2-4 TRBV29-1 many CSEIQGARYIQYF TGCAGCGAGATTCAGGGGGCACGTTACATTCAGTACTTC
NA TRBJ2-7 TRBV20-1 NA CSWPSYEQYF TGCAGCTGGCCTTCCTACGAGCAGTACTTC
TRBD1 TRBJ1-2 TRBV7-2 few CASSSRTGPNSYGYTF TGTGCCAGCAGCTCCCGGACAGGGCCTAACTCCTATGGCTACACCTTC
TRBD2 TRBJ2-5 TRBV10-3 NA CAISDSAGEETQYF TGTGCCATCAGTGACTCAGCGGGAGAGGAGACCCAGTACTTC
TRBD2 TRBJ2-1 TRBV24-1 NA CATSGLAGPYNEQFF TGTGCCACCAGTGGACTAGCGGGGCCGTACAATGAGCAGTTCTTC
TRBD1 TRBJ2-7 TRBV6-2/TRBV6-3 few CASSSSVQGDRSTYPYEQYF TGTGCCAGCAGTTCATCCGTACAGGGGGACAGATCGACTTATCCCTACGAGCAGTACTTC
TRBD2 TRBJ2-1 TRBV5-1 NA CVSSSRTSGSGEQFF TGCGTCAGCAGCTCACGGACTAGCGGGAGCGGGGAGCAGTTCTTC
TRBD1 TRBJ1-6 TRBV20-1 few CTAQGAPGSPLHF TGCACCGCACAGGGGGCTCCGGGGTCACCCCTCCACTTT
NA TRBJ1-2 TRBV5-6 few CASSLVQDYGYTF TGTGCCAGCAGCTTGGTTCAGGATTATGGCTACACCTTC
NA TRBJ2-1 TRBV4-2 few CASSQDSRGSYNEQFF TGTGCCAGCAGCCAAGACTCTCGTGGCTCCTACAATGAGCAGTTCTTC
NA TRBJ2-1 TRBV29-1 NA CSVDLLGLSYNEQFF TGCAGCGTTGACCTACTAGGTCTCTCCTACAATGAGCAGTTCTTC
NA TRBJ2-7 TRBV20-1 NA CSAGGAKQYF TGCAGTGCTGGAGGAGCGAAGCAGTACTTC
NA TRBJ2-3 TRBV4-3 NA CASSQSDRRTYLQNTDTQYF TGCGCCAGCAGCCAGAGCGACAGGCGGACATACCTCCAAAACACAGATACGCAGTATTTT
NA TRBJ2-1 TRBV6-4 few CASSALGVPLQGYNEQFF TGTGCCAGCAGTGCCCTAGGAGTCCCTCTCCAGGGATACAATGAGCAGTTCTTC
TRBD2 TRBJ2-7 TRBV3-1 NA CASSQDPLAAYYEQYF TGTGCCAGCAGCCAAGACCCCCTAGCGGCATACTACGAGCAGTACTTC
NA TRBJ1-5 TRBV12-3/TRBV12-4 NA CASSLRTPNQPQHF TGTGCCAGCAGTTTAAGGACACCCAATCAGCCCCAGCATTTT
TRBD2 TRBJ2-7 TRBV4-3 NA CASSQATSGGSYEQYF TGCGCCAGCAGCCAAGCTACTAGCGGAGGCTCCTACGAGCAGTACTTC
NA TRBJ2-5 TRBV12-3/TRBV12-4 NA CATSLVGETQYF TGTGCCACCAGTCTAGTGGGAGAGACCCAGTACTTC
TRBD1 TRBJ1-5 TRBV28 few CASSPGFLGQVKDSNQPQHF TGTGCCAGCAGCCCAGGATTCTTGGGACAGGTCAAAGATAGCAATCAGCCCCAGCATTTT
NA TRBJ2-3 TRBV5-1 few CASSLRSTDTQYF TGCGCCAGCAGCTTGCGGAGCACAGATACGCAGTATTTT
NA TRBJ2-1 TRBV28 few CASTWGYNEQFF TGTGCCAGCACCTGGGGGTACAATGAGCAGTTCTTC
TRBD2 TRBJ2-1 TRBV20-1 many CSARVLAGGGNEQFF TGCAGTGCCCGGGTGCTAGCGGGAGGAGGCAATGAGCAGTTCTTC
TRBD2 TRBJ2-7 TRBV29-1 few CSVRTSGGSSYEQYF TGCAGCGTCCGGACTAGCGGGGGTAGCTCCTACGAGCAGTACTTC
NA TRBJ2-7 TRBV4-3 few CASSPTWGTASYEQYF TGCGCCAGCAGCCCAACCTGGGGAACGGCCTCCTACGAGCAGTACTTC
TRBD1 TRBJ1-4 TRBV7-9 few CASSFLGGAGEKLFF TGTGCCAGCAGCTTCCTAGGGGGCGCGGGTGAAAAACTGTTTTTT
NA TRBJ1-1 TRBV6-2/TRBV6-3 NA CASISTAGMNTEAFF TGTGCCAGCATTTCGACTGCCGGAATGAACACTGAAGCTTTCTTT
NA TRBJ1-1 TRBV6-5 few CASSYSRGSTEAFF TGTGCCAGCAGTTACTCCAGGGGTAGTACTGAAGCTTTCTTT
NA TRBJ1-4 TRBV27 NA CASRRYGEKLFF TGTGCCAGCCGACGGTATGGTGAAAAACTGTTTTTT